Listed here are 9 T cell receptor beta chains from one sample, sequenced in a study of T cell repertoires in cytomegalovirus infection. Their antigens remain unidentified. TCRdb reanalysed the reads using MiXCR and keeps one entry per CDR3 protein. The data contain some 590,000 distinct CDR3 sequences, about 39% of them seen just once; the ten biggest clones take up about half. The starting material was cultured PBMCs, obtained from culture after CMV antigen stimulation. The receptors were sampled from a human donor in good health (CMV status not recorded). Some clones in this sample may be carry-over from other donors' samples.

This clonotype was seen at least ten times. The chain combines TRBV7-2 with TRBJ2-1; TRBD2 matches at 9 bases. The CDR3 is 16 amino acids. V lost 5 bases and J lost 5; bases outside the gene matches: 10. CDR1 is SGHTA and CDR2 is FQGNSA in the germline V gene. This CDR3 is CASSPRGGRAHNEQFF. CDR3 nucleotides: TGTGCCAGCAGCCCCCGCGGCGGGAGGGCCCACAATGAGCAGTTCTTC. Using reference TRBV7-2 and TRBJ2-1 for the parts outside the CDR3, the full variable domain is GAGVSQSPSNKVTEKGKDVELRCDPISGHTALYWYRQSLGQGLEFLIYFQGNSAPDKSGLPSDRFSAERTGGSVSTLTIQRTQQEDSAVYLCASSPRGGRAHNEQFFGPGTRLTVL.

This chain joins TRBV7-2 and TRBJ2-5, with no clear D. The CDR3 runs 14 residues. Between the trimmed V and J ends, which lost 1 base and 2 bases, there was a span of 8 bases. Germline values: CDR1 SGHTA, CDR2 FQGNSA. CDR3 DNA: TGTGCCAGCAGCTTAGGCCGATTGCAAGAGACCCAGTACTTC. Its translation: CASSLGRLQETQYF. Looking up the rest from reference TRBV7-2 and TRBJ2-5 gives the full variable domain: GAGVSQSPSNKVTEKGKDVELRCDPISGHTALYWYRQSLGQGLEFLIYFQGNSAPDKSGLPSDRFSAERTGGSVSTLTIQRTQQEDSAVYLCASSLGRLQETQYFGPGTRLLVL.

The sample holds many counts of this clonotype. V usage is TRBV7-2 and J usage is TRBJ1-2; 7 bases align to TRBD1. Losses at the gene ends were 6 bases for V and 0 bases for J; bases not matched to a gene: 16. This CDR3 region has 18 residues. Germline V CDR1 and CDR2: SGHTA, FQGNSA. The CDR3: CASSRRGGRTLANYGYTF. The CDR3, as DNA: TGTGCCAGCAGTCGCAGGGGGGGAAGGACGTTAGCTAACTATGGCTACACCTTC.

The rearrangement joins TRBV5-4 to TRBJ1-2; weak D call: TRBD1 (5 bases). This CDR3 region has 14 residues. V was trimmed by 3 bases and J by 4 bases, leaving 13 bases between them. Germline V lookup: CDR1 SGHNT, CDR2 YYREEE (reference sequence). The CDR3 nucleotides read TGTGCCAGCAGCTCAGGGACCGGCGTCTATGGCTACACCTTC. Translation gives CASSSGTGVYGYTF.

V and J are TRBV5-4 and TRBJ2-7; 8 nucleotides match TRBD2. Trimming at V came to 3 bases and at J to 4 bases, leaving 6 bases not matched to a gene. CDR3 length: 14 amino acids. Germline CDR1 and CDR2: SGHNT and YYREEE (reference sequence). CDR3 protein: CASSWGLEWYEQYF. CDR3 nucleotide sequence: TGTGCCAGCAGCTGGGGACTAGAGTGGTACGAGCAGTACTTC.

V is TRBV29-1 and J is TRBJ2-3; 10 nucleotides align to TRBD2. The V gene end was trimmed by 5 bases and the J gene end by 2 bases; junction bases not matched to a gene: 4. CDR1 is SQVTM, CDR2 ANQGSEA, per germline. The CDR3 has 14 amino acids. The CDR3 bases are TGCAGCGTTCTAGCGGGAGTACACACAGATACGCAGTATTTT. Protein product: CSVLAGVHTDTQYF.

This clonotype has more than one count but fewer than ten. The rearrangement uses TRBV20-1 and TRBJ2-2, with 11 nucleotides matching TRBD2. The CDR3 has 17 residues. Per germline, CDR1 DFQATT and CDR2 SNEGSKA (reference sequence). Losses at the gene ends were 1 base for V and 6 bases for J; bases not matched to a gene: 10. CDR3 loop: CSARASSGRVLAGELFF. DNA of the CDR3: TGCAGTGCTAGAGCAAGTAGCGGGAGGGTGTTGGCCGGGGAGCTGTTTTTT.

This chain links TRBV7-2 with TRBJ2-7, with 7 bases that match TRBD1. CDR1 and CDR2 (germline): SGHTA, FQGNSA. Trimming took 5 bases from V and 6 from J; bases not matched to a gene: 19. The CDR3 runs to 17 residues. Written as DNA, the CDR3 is TGTGCCAGCAGCCCCCGGACAGGAAGGGGCCCAACTGGCGAGCAGTACTTC. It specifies CASSPRTGRGPTGEQYF.

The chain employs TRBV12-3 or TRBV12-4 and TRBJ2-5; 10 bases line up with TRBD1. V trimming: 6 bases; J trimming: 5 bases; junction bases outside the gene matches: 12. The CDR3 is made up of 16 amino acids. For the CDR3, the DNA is TGTGCCAGCAGCCCAGGCCCGGGACAGGGGAGGGAGACCCAGTACTTC. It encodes CASSPGPGQGRETQYF.